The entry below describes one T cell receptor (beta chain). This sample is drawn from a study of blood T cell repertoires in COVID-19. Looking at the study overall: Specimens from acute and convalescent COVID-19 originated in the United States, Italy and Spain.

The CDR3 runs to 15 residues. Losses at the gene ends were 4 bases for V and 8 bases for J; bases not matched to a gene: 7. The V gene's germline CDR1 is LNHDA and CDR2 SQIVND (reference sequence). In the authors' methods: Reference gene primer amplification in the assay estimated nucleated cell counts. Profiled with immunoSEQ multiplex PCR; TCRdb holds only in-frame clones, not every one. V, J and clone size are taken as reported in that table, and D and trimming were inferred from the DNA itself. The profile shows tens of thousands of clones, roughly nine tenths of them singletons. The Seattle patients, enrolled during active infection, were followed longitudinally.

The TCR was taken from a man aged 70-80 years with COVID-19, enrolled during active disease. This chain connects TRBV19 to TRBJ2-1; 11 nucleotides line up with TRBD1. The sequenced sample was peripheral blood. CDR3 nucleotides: TGTGCCAGTAGTACCGGGACAGGGGGATTCTATGAGCAGTTCTTC. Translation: CASSTGTGGFYEQFF.